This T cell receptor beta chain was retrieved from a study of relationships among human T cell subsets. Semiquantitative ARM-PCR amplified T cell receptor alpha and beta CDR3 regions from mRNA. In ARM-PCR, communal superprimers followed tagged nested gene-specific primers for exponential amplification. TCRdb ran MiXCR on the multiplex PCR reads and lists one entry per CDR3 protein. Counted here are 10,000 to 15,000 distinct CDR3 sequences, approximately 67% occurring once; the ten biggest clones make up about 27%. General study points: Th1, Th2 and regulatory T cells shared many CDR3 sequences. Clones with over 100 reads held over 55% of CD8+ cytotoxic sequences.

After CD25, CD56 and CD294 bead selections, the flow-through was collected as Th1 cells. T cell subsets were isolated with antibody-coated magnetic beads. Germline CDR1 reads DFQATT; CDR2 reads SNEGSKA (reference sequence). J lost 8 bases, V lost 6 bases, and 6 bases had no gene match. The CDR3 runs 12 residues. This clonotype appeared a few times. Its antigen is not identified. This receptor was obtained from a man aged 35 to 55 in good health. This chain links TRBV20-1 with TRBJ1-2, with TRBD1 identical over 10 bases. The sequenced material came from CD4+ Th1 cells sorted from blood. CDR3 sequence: CSARDRGEGYTF. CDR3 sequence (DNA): TGCAGTGCACGGGACAGGGGAGAGGGCTACACCTTC.